This TCR beta chain comes out of a study of T cell responses to AZD1222 COVID-19 vaccine (dated by TCRdb to the early 2020s). About the full investigation: TCR sequencing was performed for 230 to 250 trial participants, of whom approximately 200 were given two doses of AZD1222 and around 25 were given two doses of MenACWY control vaccine. Enrollment into the trials was organized by age into subgroups of 18-55, 56-69 and 70-plus years, and those subgroups contained 148, 28 and 57 TCR-sequenced participants, respectively.

What the study reported, not specific to this receptor: Only five to seven AZD1222 recipients were SARS-CoV-2 seropositive at baseline, limiting conclusions about previously exposed vaccinees. The 56-69-year group was small, and its depth increase did not reach significance, likely because of low power. Participants were mostly white British, with more females than males. The authors suggested clonal diversity may have been underestimated. Vaccine-associated CD4 TCRs spanned the whole spike protein, with dominant responses in regions 160-218 and 743-854. No day 14 peak-response samples were available, so repertoires were characterized only after the peak T cell response. Nearly half of unique spike-specific TCRs reportedly recognized epitopes outside regions mutated in the B.1.351 and B.1.1.7 variants. A significant rise in spike-specific TCR breadth and depth was observed after two AZD1222 doses relative to day 0 and relative to MenACWY recipients.

The sample's time point label is to be understood as: about 28 days (+/-7) after the second vaccine dose. AZD1222 recipients with second doses at about 4 weeks or about 12 weeks were pooled, because spike-specific TCR depth and breadth did not differ between schedules. Vaccinee samples came from UK trials COV001 and COV002, including a single-blind randomized controlled phase 2/3 trial of AZD1222 (ChAdOx1 nCoV-19) in healthy adults. For TCRbeta chain sequencing, PBMC samples from trial participants were taken at day 0 and at day 28 after the second dose. V and J are truncated by 6 bases and 0 bases respectively, leaving an intervening sequence of 15 bases. The germline V gene sets CDR1 to MRHNA and CDR2 to SNTAGT. The CDR3 measures 16 amino acids from cysteine to phenylalanine. Only CDR3 DNA is held: 48 bases, read in frame from base 1. With regard to this clone: Its binding antigen is unknown. The sample holds no much larger clone one base away, and base qualities are not on file.

The CDR3 regions of human TCRbeta chains were analyzed by immunosequencing. As for how the authors treated the data: TCRs in the repertoires were compared against a reference library of SARS-CoV-2-specific TCRs that had been generated with the MIRA antigen-specificity platform. Breadth was defined as the fraction of unique TCRs that were SARS-CoV-2-associated, and depth was defined as the fraction of total T cells that were SARS-CoV-2-associated. Using the MIRA data, every spike-specific TCR was mapped to the spike region that the TCR reacted to and assigned to either a CD4 or a CD8 class. Log10-transformed breadth and depth values were compared by one-way ANOVA with Sidak's multiple comparisons tests. TCRdb limited this immuneACCESS table to in-frame rearrangements with V and J called. A share of clones is missing; checked studies link under half to unresolved V genes, and the rest is unexplained. The V and J calls and clone size come from that table; D and trimming were worked out from the DNA. This sample lists about 93,000 clones; 75% to 90% were detected once. The ten biggest clones cover about 2.4% of the sample.

The sample was peripheral blood, taken 28 days after the second AZD1222 dose. The TCR originated in an adult who received the AZD1222 COVID-19 vaccine. The receptor chain draws on TRBV6-4 and TRBJ2-1, with the D call perhaps TRBD1 or TRBD2, as 6 bases match in each case. The DNA reads TGTGCCAGCAGCCTAGAGGGGGGCGGCTCCTACAATGAGCAGTTCTTC. This encodes CASSLEGGGSYNEQFF.